A selection of T cell receptor beta chains follows, all from one sample in a study of shared clonotypes between healthy human individuals. Only in-frame clones appear in the TCRdb table, and some are missing; sequencing was by immunoSEQ multiplex PCR. In the table there are roughly 1,500,000 clones, approximately 98.5% of which are singletons. The source material was naive CD4+ T cells sorted from blood. Receptors originate from a man aged 25 to 40 in good health. The conserved cysteine and the conserved F or W are not part of the CDR3 here.

j_gene	v_gene	len	CDR3aa
TRBJ2-3	TRBV28	10	ASTPGPDTQY
TRBJ2-3	TRBV27	12	ASSLAVAGSTQY
TRBJ1-1	TRBV18	12	ASLESRGYHEAF
TRBJ1-3	TRBV5-1	15	ASSLEGVQSRGNTIY
TRBJ1-4	TRBV18	14	ASSPVSGSTNEKLF
TRBJ2-3	TRBV28	12	ASSFGGSTDTQY
TRBJ1-1	TRBV15	11	ATSRYVDTEAF
TRBJ2-7	TRBV5-1	15	ASSLWAGHASPNQQY
TRBJ2-5	TRBV5-1	13	ASSLYSSGEETQY
TRBJ2-5	TRBV28	14	ASSLSTGGGSETQY
TRBJ2-7	TRBV7-3	12	ASSLTGQGEEQY
TRBJ2-5	TRBV18	11	ASSPGGLETQY
TRBJ1-2	TRBV4-1	13	ASSQDGAGNYGYT
TRBJ2-5	TRBV28	12	ASRNSGSAETQY
TRBJ1-4	TRBV29-1	11	SVKGRLNEKLF
TRBJ2-7	TRBV28	14	ASSIYPRRGSYEQY
TRBJ2-1	TRBV29-1	12	SVTVGPSYNEQF
TRBJ2-7	TRBV5-1	11	ASSLGTVPEQY
TRBJ1-2	TRBV9	12	ASSAGTRDYGYT
TRBJ2-2	TRBV11-3	13	ASSLGGANTGELF
TRBJ2-5	TRBV4-3	12	ASSQDGVGETQY
TRBJ2-1	TRBV7-2	14	ASSLAGSATYNEQF
TRBJ2-1	TRBV20-1	9	SASVINEQF
TRBJ2-1	TRBV28	13	ASSLRGVSYNEQF
TRBJ1-1	TRBV14	11	ASSLRTNTEAF
TRBJ2-7	TRBV5-6	11	ASSLGRRVEQY
TRBJ1-5	TRBV10-3	13	AIRDTGQGFGTQH
TRBJ2-2	TRBV20-1	9	SARGTGELF
TRBJ2-7	TRBV18	11	ASSPRTDYEQY
TRBJ1-1	TRBV5-1	12	ASGSGGILGEAF
TRBJ1-1	TRBV7-9	10	ASSLRSDGAF
TRBJ2-7	TRBV5-6	12	ASSFAGPGYEQY
TRBJ1-5	TRBV4-2	12	ASSQDGGLKPQH
TRBJ2-1	TRBV7-9	12	ASSLALQYNEQF
TRBJ2-5	TRBV18	14	ASSPGGTGGAKTQY
TRBJ2-5	TRBV5-1	13	ASSLVPGNQETQY
TRBJ2-7	TRBV29-1	10	SARAGVIEQY
TRBJ2-3	TRBV5-6	14	ASSSSRLARTDTQY
TRBJ2-5	TRBV5-8	14	ASSLRMTGGGETQY
TRBJ2-7	TRBV29-1	10	SPPWVLREQY
TRBJ2-1	TRBV7-9	13	ASSLERGGYNEQF
TRBJ2-1	TRBV27	13	ASSLVGWWYNEQF
TRBJ2-5	TRBV7-2	13	ASSPQRGSKETQY